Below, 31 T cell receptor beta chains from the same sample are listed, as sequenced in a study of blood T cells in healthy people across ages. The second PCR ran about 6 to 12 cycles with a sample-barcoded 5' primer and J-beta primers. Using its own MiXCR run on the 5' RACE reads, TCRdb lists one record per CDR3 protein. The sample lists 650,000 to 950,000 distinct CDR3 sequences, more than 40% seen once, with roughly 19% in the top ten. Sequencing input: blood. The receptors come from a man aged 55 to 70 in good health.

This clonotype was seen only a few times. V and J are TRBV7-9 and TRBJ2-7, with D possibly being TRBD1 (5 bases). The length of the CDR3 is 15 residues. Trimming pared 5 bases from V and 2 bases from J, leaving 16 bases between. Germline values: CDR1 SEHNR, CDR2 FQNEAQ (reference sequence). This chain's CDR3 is CASSHNRWTPYEQYF. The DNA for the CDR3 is TGTGCCAGCAGCCATAACAGGTGGACCCCCTACGAGCAGTACTTC.

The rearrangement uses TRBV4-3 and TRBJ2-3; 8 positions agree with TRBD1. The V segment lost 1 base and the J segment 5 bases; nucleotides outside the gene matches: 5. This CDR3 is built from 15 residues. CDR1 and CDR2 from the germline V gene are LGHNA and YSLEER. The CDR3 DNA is TGCGCCAGCAGCCAAGCCGGGACAGGCGAAGATACGCAGTATTTT. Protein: CASSQAGTGEDTQYF.

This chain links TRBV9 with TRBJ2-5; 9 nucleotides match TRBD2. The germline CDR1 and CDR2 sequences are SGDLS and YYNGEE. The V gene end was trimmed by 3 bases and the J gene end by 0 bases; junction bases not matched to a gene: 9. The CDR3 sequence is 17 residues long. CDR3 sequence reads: CASSEGPSGDYQETQYF. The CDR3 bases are TGTGCCAGCAGCGAGGGCCCTAGCGGGGACTACCAAGAGACCCAGTACTTC. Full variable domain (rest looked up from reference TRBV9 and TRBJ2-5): DSGVTQTPKHLITATGQRVTLRCSPRSGDLSVYWYQQSLDQGLQFLIQYYNGEERAKGNILERFSAQQFPDLHSELNLSSLELGDSALYFCASSEGPSGDYQETQYFGPGTRLLVL.

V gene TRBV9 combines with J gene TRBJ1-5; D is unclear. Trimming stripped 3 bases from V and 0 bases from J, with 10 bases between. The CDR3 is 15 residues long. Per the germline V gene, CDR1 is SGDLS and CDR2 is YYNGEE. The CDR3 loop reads CASSAGGDSNQPQHF. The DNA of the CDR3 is TGTGCCAGCAGCGCGGGCGGGGATAGCAATCAGCCCCAGCATTTT.

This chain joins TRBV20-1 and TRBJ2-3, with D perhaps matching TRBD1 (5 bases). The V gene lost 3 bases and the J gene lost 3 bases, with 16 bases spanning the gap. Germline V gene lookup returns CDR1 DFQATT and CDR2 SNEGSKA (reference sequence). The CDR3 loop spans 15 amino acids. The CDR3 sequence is CSARGRVYGTDTQYF. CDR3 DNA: TGCAGTGCTAGGGGCAGGGTGTATGGTACAGATACGCAGTATTTT.

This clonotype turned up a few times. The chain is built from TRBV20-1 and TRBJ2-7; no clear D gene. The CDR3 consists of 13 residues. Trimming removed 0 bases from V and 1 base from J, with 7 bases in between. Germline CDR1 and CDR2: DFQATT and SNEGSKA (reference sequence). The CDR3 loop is CSARDRRSYEQYF. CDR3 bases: TGCAGTGCTAGAGATCGTCGATCCTACGAGCAGTACTTC.

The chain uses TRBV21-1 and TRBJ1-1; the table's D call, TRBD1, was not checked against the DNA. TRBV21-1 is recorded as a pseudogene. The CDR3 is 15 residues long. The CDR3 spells CASSSQGTGRTEAFF. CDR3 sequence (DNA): TGTGCCAGCAGCTCTCAAGGTACAGGGAGAACTGAAGCTTTCTTT.

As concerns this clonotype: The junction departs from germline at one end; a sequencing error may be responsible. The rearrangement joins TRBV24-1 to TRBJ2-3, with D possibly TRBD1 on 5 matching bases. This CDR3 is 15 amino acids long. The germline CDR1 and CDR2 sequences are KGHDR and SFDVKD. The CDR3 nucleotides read TGTGCCTCCAGTGATCCTCAAGGGGGCACAGATACGCAGTATTTT. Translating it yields CASSDPQGGTDTQYF.

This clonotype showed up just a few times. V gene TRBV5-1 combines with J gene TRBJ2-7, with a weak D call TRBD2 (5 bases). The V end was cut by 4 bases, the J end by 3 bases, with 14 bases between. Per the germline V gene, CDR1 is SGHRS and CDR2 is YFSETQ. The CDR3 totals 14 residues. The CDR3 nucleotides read TGCGCCAGCAGCCCTGGAGGCGTTAACTACGAGCAGTACTTC. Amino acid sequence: CASSPGGVNYEQYF.

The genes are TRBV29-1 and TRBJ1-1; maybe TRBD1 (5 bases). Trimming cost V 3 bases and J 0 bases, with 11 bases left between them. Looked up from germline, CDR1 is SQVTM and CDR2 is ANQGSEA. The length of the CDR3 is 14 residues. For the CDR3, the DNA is TGCAGCGTTGAGGGACCGCCCGTGAACACTGAAGCTTTCTTT. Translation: CSVEGPPVNTEAFF. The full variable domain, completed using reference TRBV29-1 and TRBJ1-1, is SAVISQKPSRDICQRGTSLTIQCQVDSQVTMMFWYRQQPGQSLTLIATANQGSEATYESGFVIDKFPISRPNLTFSTLTVSNMSPEDSSIYLCSVEGPPVNTEAFFGQGTRLTVV.

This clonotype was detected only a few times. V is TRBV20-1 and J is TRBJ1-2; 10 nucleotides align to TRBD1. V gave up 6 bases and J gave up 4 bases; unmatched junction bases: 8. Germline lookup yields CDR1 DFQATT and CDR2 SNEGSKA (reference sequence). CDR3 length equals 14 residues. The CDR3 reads CSAPDRGRSYGYTF. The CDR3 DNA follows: TGCAGTGCCCCGGACAGGGGGAGATCCTATGGCTACACCTTC.

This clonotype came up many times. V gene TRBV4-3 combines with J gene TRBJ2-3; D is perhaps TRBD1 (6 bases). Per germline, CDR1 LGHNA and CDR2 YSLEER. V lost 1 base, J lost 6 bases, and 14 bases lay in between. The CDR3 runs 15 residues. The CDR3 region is CASSQGDTGYDTQYF. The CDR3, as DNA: TGCGCCAGCAGCCAAGGGGACACAGGGTACGATACGCAGTATTTT.

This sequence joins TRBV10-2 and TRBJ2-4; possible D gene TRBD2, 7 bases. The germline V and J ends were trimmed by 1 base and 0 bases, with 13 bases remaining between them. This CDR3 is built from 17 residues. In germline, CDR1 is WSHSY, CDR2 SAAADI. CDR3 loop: CASSEWGGQLAKNIQYF. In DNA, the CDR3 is TGCGCCAGCAGTGAGTGGGGGGGCCAACTAGCCAAAAACATTCAGTACTTC.

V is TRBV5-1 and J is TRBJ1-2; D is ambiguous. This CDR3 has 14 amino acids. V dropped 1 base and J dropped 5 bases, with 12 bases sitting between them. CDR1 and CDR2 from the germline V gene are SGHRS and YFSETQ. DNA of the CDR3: TGCGCCAGCAGCTTGAGCCTAGAGGGATATGGCTACACCTTC. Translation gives CASSLSLEGYGYTF.

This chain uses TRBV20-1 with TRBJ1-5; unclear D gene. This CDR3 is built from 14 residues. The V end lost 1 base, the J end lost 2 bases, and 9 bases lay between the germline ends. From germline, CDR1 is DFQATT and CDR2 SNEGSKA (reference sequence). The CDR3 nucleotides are TGCAGTGCTAGAGTACTTAATGGCAATCAGCCCCAGCATTTT. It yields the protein CSARVLNGNQPQHF.

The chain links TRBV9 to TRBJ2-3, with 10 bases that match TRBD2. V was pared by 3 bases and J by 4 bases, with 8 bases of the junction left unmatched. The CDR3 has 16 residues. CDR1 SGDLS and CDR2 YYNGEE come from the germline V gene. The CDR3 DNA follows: TGTGCCAGCAGCGATGGGGGACTAGCGAGGGCAGATACGCAGTATTTT. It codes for CASSDGGLARADTQYF.

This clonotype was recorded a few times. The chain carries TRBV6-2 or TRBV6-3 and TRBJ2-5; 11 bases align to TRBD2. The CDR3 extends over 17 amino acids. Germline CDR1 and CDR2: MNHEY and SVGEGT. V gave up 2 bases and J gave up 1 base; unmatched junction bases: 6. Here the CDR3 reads CASSYPLGTSGQETQYF. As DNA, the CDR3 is TGTGCCAGCAGTTACCCCCTCGGGACTAGCGGCCAAGAGACCCAGTACTTC.

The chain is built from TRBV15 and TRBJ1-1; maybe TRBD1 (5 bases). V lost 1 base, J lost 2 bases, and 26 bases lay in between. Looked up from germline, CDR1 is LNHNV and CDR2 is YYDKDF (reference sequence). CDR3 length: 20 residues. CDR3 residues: CATSRGLKRAVKGRNTEAFF. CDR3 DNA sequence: TGTGCCACCAGCAGAGGCCTAAAGAGGGCTGTTAAGGGGAGAAACACTGAAGCTTTCTTT.

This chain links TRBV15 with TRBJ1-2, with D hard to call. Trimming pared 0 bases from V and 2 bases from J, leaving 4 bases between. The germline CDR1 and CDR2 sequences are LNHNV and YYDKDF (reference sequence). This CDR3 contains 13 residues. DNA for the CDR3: TGTGCCACCAGCAGAGAAGGGAACTATGGCTACACCTTC. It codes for CATSREGNYGYTF.

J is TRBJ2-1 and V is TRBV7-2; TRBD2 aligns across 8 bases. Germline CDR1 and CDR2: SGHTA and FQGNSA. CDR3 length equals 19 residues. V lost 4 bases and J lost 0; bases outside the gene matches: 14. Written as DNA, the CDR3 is TGTGCCAGCAGCTCCCCAAGGACTAGCCTCGTCAGCTCCTACAATGAGCAGTTCTTC. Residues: CASSSPRTSLVSSYNEQFF.

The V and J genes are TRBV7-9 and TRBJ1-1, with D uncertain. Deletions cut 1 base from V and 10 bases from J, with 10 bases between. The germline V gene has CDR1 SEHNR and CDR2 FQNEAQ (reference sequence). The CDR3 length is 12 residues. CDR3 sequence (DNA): TGTGCCAGCAGCTTAGGTCGGTGCGGAGCTTTCTTT. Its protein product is CASSLGRCGAFF.

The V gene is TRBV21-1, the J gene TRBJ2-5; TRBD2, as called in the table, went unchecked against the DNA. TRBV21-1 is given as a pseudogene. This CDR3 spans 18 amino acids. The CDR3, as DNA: TGTGCCAGCAGCCGGAAACCTGGACTAGCGGGGCCTCAAGAGACCCAGTACTTC. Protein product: CASSRKPGLAGPQETQYF.

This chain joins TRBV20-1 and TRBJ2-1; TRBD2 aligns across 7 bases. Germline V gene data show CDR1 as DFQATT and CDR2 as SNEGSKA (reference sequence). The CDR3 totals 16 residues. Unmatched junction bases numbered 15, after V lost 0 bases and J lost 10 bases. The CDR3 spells CSARDWVAGPGIEQFF. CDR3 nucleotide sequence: TGCAGTGCTAGAGATTGGGTAGCGGGTCCGGGAATCGAGCAGTTCTTC.

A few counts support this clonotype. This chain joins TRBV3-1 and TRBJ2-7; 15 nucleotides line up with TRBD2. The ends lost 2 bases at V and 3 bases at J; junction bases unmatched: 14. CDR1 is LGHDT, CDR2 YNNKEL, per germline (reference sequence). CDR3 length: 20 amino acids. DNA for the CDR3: TGTGCCAGCAGCCAACGAATCCGGACTAGCGGGAGGGACAAACACTACGAGCAGTACTTC. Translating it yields CASSQRIRTSGRDKHYEQYF.

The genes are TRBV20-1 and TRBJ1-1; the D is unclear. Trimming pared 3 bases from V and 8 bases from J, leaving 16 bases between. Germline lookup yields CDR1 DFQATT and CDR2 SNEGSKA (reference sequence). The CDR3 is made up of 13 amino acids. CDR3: CSASWETRGEAFF. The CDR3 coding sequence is TGCAGTGCTAGCTGGGAGACGAGAGGAGAAGCTTTCTTT.

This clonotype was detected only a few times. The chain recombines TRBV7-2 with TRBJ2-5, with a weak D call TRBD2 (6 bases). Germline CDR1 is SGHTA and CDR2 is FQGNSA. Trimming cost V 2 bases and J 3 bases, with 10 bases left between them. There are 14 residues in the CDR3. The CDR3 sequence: CASSLSGPKETQYF. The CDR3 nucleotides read TGTGCCAGCAGCTTAAGCGGGCCCAAAGAGACCCAGTACTTC.

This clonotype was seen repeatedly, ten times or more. CDR3 sequence reads: CASSGAKNIQYF. As DNA, the CDR3 is TGTGCCAGCTCGGGGGCCAAAAACATTCAGTACTTC. The chain uses TRBV2 and TRBJ2-4, with D tentatively TRBD2 (5 bases). The CDR3 covers 12 residues. Germline V gene data show CDR1 as SNHLY and CDR2 as FYNNEI. V shed 8 bases and J shed 1 base, with 6 bases lying between them.

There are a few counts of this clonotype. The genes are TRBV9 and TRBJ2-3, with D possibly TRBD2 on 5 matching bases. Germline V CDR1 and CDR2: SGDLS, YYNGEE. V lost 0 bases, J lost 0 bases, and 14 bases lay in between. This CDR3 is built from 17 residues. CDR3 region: CASSVGGGSGSTDTQYF. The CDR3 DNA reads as TGTGCCAGCAGCGTAGGTGGTGGGTCGGGGAGCACAGATACGCAGTATTTT. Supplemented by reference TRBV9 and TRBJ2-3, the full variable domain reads DSGVTQTPKHLITATGQRVTLRCSPRSGDLSVYWYQQSLDQGLQFLIQYYNGEERAKGNILERFSAQQFPDLHSELNLSSLELGDSALYFCASSVGGGSGSTDTQYFGPGTRLTVL.

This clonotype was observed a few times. CDR3 in DNA: TGTGCCAGCAGCTCAGGGGGGACCACAGATACGCAGTATTTT. Amino acid sequence: CASSSGGTTDTQYF. The V gene is TRBV7-2, the J gene TRBJ2-3; perhaps TRBD1 as D (7 bases). The germline CDR1 and CDR2 sequences are SGHTA and FQGNSA. V shed 4 bases and J shed 2 bases, with 10 bases lying between them. This CDR3 spans 14 amino acids.

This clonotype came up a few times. The CDR3: CATSRDHPRTGGEQYF. In nucleotides, the CDR3 is TGTGCCACCAGCAGAGATCACCCCCGGACAGGGGGCGAGCAGTACTTC. The chain combines TRBV15 with TRBJ2-7, with TRBD1 matching 10 bases. The CDR3 runs to 16 residues. Germline trimming cut 0 bases from V and 6 bases from J; bases unmatched to any gene: 8. In germline, CDR1 is LNHNV, CDR2 YYDKDF (reference sequence).

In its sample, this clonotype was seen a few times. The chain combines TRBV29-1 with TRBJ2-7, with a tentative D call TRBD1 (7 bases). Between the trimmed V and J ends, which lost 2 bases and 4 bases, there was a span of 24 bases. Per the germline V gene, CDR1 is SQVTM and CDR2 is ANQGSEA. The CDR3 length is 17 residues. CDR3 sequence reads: CSVETPRRSGGLYEQYF. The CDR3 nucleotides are TGCAGCGTTGAAACCCCGCGAAGGTCAGGGGGACTTTACGAGCAGTACTTC.